These 22 T cell receptor beta chains originate from one sample sequenced in a study of tumor-infiltrating lymphocytes in primary liver carcinoma. With about 470 ng total RNA as template and a constant-region primer, TCR beta cDNA was made. Libraries covering TCR beta were generated through three nested multiplex PCR rounds (using a slightly modified ARM-PCR). Each of the first two PCR rounds ran approximately 9 cycles with TRBV1-TRBV30 forward and C-beta reverse primers. Via MiXCR, TCRdb re-called the multiplex PCR reads, giving one row per CDR3 protein. Found here are 40,000 to 60,000 distinct CDR3 sequences, about three quarters of them singletons; the top ten hold 29%. For each extraction, RNA and DNA were obtained together from around 20-30 mg of unsorted bulk tissue. The sample taken for sequencing was liver tumor tissue from sampling region 5. Specified subset: tumor region T5, tumor centre. The receptor set was obtained from a man aged 40-49 years with primary liver carcinoma and hepatitis B virus infection.

Note on this clonotype: A read error may account for a junction end that differs from germline. This chain connects TRBV20-1 to TRBJ2-3, with TRBD2 matching over 7 bases. The V gene's germline CDR1 is DFQATT and CDR2 SNEGSKA (reference sequence). The CDR3 extends over 12 amino acids. CDR3 DNA: TGCAGTGCTTCTAGCGGCACGGATACGCAATTTTTT. The encoded protein is CSASSGTDTQFF.

This clonotype was observed at least ten times. Here the CDR3 reads CASALSGSAEQYF. CDR3 coding DNA: TGTGCCAGCGCCCTGAGCGGGAGCGCCGAGCAGTACTTC. This rearrangement joins TRBV10-3 to TRBJ2-7; 8 bases are shared with TRBD2. The V segment lost 10 bases and the J segment 6 bases; nucleotides outside the gene matches: 11. The CDR3 extends over 13 amino acids. Germline values: CDR1 ENHRY, CDR2 SYGVKD.

With respect to this clonotype: The junction and the germline gene differ at one end; a read error may be behind it. This chain uses TRBV10-1 with TRBJ2-7, with D perhaps assigned TRBD1 or TRBD2 (5 bases each). The length of the CDR3 is 15 residues. Germline CDR1 reads WNHNN; CDR2 reads SYGVQD (reference sequence). CDR3 nucleotides: TGCGATAGCAGTGAGACCCGGGACGCCGCCTACGAACAGTACTTC. This sequence encodes CDSSETRDAAYEQYF.

This clonotype has at least ten counts. The chain uses TRBV6-6 and TRBJ2-7, with D unresolved. The V end lost 2 bases, the J end lost 5 bases, and 7 bases lay between the germline ends. This CDR3 contains 12 residues. The V gene's germline CDR1 is MNHNY and CDR2 SVGAGI (reference sequence). The CDR3 spells CASSYTANEQYF. In DNA, the CDR3 is TGTGCCAGCAGTTACACGGCCAACGAGCAGTACTTC.

The rearrangement links TRBV28 to TRBJ2-5; 12 nucleotides match TRBD2. The ends lost 2 bases at V and 11 bases at J; junction bases unmatched: 9. Germline V gene sequence: CDR1 MDHEN, CDR2 SYDVKM. CDR3 length: 15 amino acids. The CDR3 here is CASSLAGLAGNEQYF. As DNA, the CDR3 is TGTGCCAGCAGTTTAGCCGGACTAGCGGGGAATGAGCAGTACTTC.

With regard to this clonotype: This may be a read error, as it is one base from a much larger clone. V is TRBV7-3 and J is TRBJ2-5, with 7 positions matching TRBD2. In germline, CDR1 is SGHTA, CDR2 FQGTGA. CDR3 length: 15 amino acids. The CDR3 DNA reads TGTACCAGCAGCCCACAGCGGGAATCGTCGGAGACCCAGTACTTC. This translates into CTSSPQRESSETQYF.

This clonotype was observed a handful of times. A clone one base away is much larger, so this may be a read error. The chain has TRBV4-2 and TRBJ1-2, with D perhaps TRBD1 (5 bases). Per the germline V gene, CDR1 is LGHNA and CDR2 is YNFKEQ. This CDR3 has 13 amino acids. CDR3 bases: TGTGTCAGCAGCCAAGTGCAGGGTAGCGGCTACACCTTC. Encoded protein: CVSSQVQGSGYTF.

As to this clonotype: Mismatch with germline at one junction end may stem from a read error. The chain links TRBV5-6 to TRBJ2-1; 7 positions match TRBD2. This CDR3 has 16 amino acids. Germline V gene sequence: CDR1 SGHDT, CDR2 YYEEEE. CDR3 region: CASNLGAGRGYNEQFF. CDR3 sequence (DNA): TGTGCTAGCAACTTGGGAGCGGGGCGCGGCTACAATGAGCAGTTCTTC.

This clonotype was detected many times. The junction shows a germline mismatch at one end, possibly a read error. The chain is built from TRBV6-2 or TRBV6-3 and TRBJ2-6; D is uncertain. The CDR3 runs to 14 residues. The V gene's germline CDR1 is MNHEY and CDR2 SVGEGT. CDR3 DNA sequence: TGCGCCAGCAGTTACGCCTCTGGGGCCAACGTCCTGACTTTC. It encodes CASSYASGANVLTF.

This clonotype was recorded once. A junction end diverges from the germline sequence, so it may reflect a read error. This chain uses TRBV7-9 with TRBJ2-2; 7 nucleotides match TRBD2. CDR3 length: 12 residues. CDR1 and CDR2 from the germline V gene are SEHNR and FQNEAQ (reference sequence). The DNA of the CDR3 is TGTGCCAACAGCTTTAACAGCGGGGAGCTGCTTTTT. The encoded protein is CANSFNSGELLF.

Of note for this clonotype: The junction differs from germline at one of its ends, possibly a read error. The chain couples TRBV29-1 to TRBJ1-2; 9 positions agree with TRBD1. CDR1 and CDR2 (germline): SQVTM, ANQGSEA. The CDR3 contains 15 residues. The DNA of the CDR3 is TGCAGTGTTGAAGTTCAGAGGACAGGGGCATCTGGCTACACCTTC. Protein sequence: CSVEVQRTGASGYTF. Variable domain in full (rest from reference TRBV29-1 and TRBJ1-2): SAVISQKPSRDICQRGTSLTIQCQVDSQVTMMFWYRQQPGQSLTLIATANQGSEATYESGFVIDKFPISRPNLTFSTLTVSNMSPEDSSIYLCSVEVQRTGASGYTFGSGTRLTVV.

Comments on this clonotype: Relative to the germline gene, one junction end is altered; a read error may explain this. The CDR3 DNA reads TGTGCCAACAGCCAAAGACGAGGGGCAGGTTTTCCCTACGAGCAGTACTTC. Its protein is CANSQRRGAGFPYEQYF. The chain uses TRBV14 and TRBJ2-7, with D possibly being TRBD1 or TRBD2 (5 bases each). The CDR3 spans 17 residues. Looked up from germline, CDR1 is SGHDN and CDR2 is FVKESK.

A note on this clonotype: A much larger clone lies one base from this, so it may be a read error. The conserved phenylalanine or tryptophan is not found at the CDR3 terminus, so this likely reflects a read error. The chain joins TRBV28 to TRBJ2-2, with 9 bases identical to TRBD1. The CDR3 sequence is 16 residues long. V shed 4 bases and J 1 base; nucleotides not matched to a gene: 4. Germline assignment: CDR1 MDHEN and CDR2 SYDVKM. The CDR3 loop reads CASSSRDRVNTGELFS. For the CDR3, the DNA is TGTGCCAGCAGTTCCAGGGACAGGGTGAACACCGGGGAGCTGTTTTCT.

On this clonotype itself: Its ends do not fully match the called genes, so a read error is possible. The V call is TRBV28, the J call TRBJ1-2; perhaps TRBD1 as D (6 bases). The CDR3 is 13 residues long. Germline lookup yields CDR1 MDHEN and CDR2 SYDVKM. The CDR3 DNA reads TGCGCCAGCAGTATAGACAAGGGGGATGGCTACACCTTC. This codes for CASSIDKGDGYTF.

The chain recombines TRBV20-1 with TRBJ2-3; 12 bases map to TRBD2. Germline lookup yields CDR1 DFQATT and CDR2 SNEGSKA (reference sequence). This CDR3 region has 16 residues. Trimming cost V 7 bases and J 5 bases; bases outside gene matches: 13. This CDR3 reads CSVKNSGGLAGDTQYF. CDR3 bases: TGCAGTGTTAAGAATTCAGGGGGACTAGCGGGAGATACGCAGTATTTT.

Note on this clonotype: A read error is possible here, since a much larger clone lies one base away. The chain is built from TRBV24-1 and TRBJ2-1; 13 nucleotides align to TRBD2. V lost 3 bases and J lost 9; bases outside the gene matches: 4. CDR3 length equals 15 residues. Germline CDR1 and CDR2: KGHDR and SFDVKD. CDR3 coding DNA: TGTGCCACCAGTGATGATACTAGCGGGAGGGGTGAGCAGTTCTTC. Translation gives CATSDDTSGRGEQFF.

For this clonotype: One end of the junction varies from germline; a read error may be responsible. The rearrangement links TRBV6-6 to TRBJ2-7; 7 nucleotides align to TRBD1. CDR3 length equals 15 residues. Germline assignment: CDR1 MNHNY and CDR2 SVGAGI (reference sequence). The CDR3 loop reads CANRTGTANSYKQYF. As DNA, the CDR3 is TGTGCCAACCGGACCGGGACAGCAAATTCCTACAAGCAGTACTTC.

For this clonotype: One junction end disagrees with the germline gene, perhaps due to a read error. This sequence joins TRBV12-3 or TRBV12-4 and TRBJ2-3; 10 bases are a match to TRBD1. CDR3 size: 17 residues. The CDR3 DNA reads TGTACCAGCAATTCGCCTGAGGGACAGGGGCGGTCAGATACGCAGTATTTT. Translating gives CTSNSPEGQGRSDTQYF.

There are a few counts of this clonotype. The rearrangement uses TRBV20-1 and TRBJ2-3; 7 bases line up with TRBD2. In germline, CDR1 is DFQATT, CDR2 SNEGSKA (reference sequence). The length of the CDR3 is 13 residues. With V trimmed by 6 bases and J by 7 bases, 10 bases remained unmatched. In DNA form, the CDR3 reads TGCAGTGCCCCGAAGGGAGGGCCGAATACGCAGTATTTT. Amino acids: CSAPKGGPNTQYF.

This clonotype was seen at least ten times. The V and J genes are TRBV12-3 or TRBV12-4 and TRBJ2-1; 9 bases align to TRBD2. This CDR3 contains 12 residues. V trimming: 7 bases; J trimming: 13 bases; junction bases outside the gene matches: 8. The DNA for the CDR3 is TGTGCCAGCAAAGGACTAGCGAGAGACCAGTTCTTC. Translated: CASKGLARDQFF.

The chain joins TRBV5-4 to TRBJ2-7; D possibly corresponds to TRBD2 (5 bases). The germline gives CDR1 SGHNT, CDR2 YYREEE (reference sequence). CDR3 length equals 13 residues. Between the trimmed V and J ends, which lost 4 bases and 2 bases, there was a span of 10 bases. The CDR3 protein is CASSGRLTYEQYF. The CDR3 DNA is TGTGCCAGCAGCGGACGACTAACCTACGAGCAGTACTTC.

The rearrangement joins TRBV20-1 to TRBJ2-5; the D gene is possibly TRBD1 (6 bases). This CDR3 has 13 amino acids. The V and J ends lost 6 bases and 5 bases respectively, with 16 bases between them. The germline V gene has CDR1 DFQATT and CDR2 SNEGSKA (reference sequence). The CDR3 DNA is TGCAGTGCCTCTCAGGGGAGAGCCGAGACCCAGTACTTC. Its protein product is CSASQGRAETQYF.